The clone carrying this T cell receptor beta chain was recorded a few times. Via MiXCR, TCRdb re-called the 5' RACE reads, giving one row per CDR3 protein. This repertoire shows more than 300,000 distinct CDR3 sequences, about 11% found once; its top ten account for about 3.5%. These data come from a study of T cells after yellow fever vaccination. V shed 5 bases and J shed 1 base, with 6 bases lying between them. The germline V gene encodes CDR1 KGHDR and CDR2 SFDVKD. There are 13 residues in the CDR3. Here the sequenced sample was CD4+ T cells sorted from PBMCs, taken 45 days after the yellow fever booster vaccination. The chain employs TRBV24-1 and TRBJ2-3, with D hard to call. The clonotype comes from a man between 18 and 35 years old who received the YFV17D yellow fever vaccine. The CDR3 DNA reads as TGTGCCACCAGTGGTTCGGGCACAGATACGCAGTATTTT. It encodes CATSGSGTDTQYF.